Detailed here is one T cell receptor beta chain. What it binds is unknown. The junction shows a germline mismatch at one end, possibly a read error. The data were taken from a study of OX40 agonist ivuxolimab in advanced cancers. Whole-study results and caveats: At doses 0.1 to 3.0 mg/kg, CD4+ and CD8+ clones expanded.

Clones were sequenced by immunoSEQ multiplex PCR, and TCRdb holds only the in-frame ones, with some missing. The sample lists over 45,000 clones; approximately 90% were seen once. This CDR3 contains 11 residues. Germline CDR1 and CDR2: MNHEY and SMNVEV (reference sequence). The gene calls are TRBV27 and TRBJ2-3; TRBD1 is a possible D gene (7 bases). The receptor comes from an adult with an advanced solid tumor such as melanoma, head and neck, liver or kidney cancer. The sample here was CD4+ or CD8+ T cells sorted from blood, taken in a trial of the OX40 agonist ivuxolimab. CDR3 coding DNA: TGTGCCAGCACTCCCGGGGGACAGTGGTTTTTT. It is translated as CASTPGGQWFF.